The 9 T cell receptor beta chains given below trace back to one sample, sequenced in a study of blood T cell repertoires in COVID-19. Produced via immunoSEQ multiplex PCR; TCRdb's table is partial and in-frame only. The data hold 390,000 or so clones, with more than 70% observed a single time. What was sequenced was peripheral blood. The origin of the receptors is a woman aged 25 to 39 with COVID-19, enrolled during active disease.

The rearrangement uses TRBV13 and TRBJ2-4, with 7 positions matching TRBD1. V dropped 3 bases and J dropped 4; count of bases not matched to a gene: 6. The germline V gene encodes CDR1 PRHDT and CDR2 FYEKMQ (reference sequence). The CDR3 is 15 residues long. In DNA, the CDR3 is TGTGCCAGCAGCTTTACCGGGACAGCAAAAAACATTCAGTACTTC. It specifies CASSFTGTAKNIQYF.

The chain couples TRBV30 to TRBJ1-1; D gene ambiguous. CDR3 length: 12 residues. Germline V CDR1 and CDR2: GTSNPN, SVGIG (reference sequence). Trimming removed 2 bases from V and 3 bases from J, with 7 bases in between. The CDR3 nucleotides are TGTGCCTGGAGTAGAGGTGACACTGAAGCTTTCTTT. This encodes CAWSRGDTEAFF.

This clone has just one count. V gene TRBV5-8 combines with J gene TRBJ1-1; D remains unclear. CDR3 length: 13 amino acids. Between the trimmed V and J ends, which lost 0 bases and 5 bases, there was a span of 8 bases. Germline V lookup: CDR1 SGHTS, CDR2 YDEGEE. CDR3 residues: CASSLVPRTEAFF. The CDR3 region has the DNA TGTGCCAGCAGCTTGGTGCCCCGGACTGAAGCTTTCTTT.

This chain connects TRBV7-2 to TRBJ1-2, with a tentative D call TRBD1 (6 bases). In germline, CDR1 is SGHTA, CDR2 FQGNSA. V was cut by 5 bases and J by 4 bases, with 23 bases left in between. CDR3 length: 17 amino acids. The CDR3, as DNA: TGTGCCAGCAGCCACCGGGGGGGCGGGGGCCCCGTCTATGGCTACACCTTC. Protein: CASSHRGGGGPVYGYTF.

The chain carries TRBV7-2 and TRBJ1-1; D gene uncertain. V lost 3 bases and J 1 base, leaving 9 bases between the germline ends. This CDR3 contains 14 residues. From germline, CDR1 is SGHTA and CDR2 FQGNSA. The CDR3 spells CASSFEGQNTEAFF. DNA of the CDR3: TGTGCCAGCAGCTTTGAGGGCCAGAACACTGAAGCTTTCTTT.

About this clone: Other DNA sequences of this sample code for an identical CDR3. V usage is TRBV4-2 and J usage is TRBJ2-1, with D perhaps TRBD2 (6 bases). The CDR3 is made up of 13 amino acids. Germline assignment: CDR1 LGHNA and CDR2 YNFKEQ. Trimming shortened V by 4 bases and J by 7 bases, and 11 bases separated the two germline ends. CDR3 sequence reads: CASSPLGGNEQFF. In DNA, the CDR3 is TGTGCCAGCAGCCCACTTGGAGGGAATGAGCAGTTCTTC.

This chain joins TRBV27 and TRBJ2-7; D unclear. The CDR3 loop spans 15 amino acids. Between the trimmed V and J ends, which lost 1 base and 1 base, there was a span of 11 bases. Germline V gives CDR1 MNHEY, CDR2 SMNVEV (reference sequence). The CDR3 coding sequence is TGTGCCAGCAGTTTATTTGCAGGTGCGTCCTACGAGCAGTACTTC. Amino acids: CASSLFAGASYEQYF.

The CDR3 loop is CASSQAGGGISYEQYF. In nucleotides, the CDR3 is TGCGCCAGCAGCCAAGCAGGTGGGGGGATCTCCTACGAGCAGTACTTC. The chain combines TRBV4-1 with TRBJ2-7; tentative D call: TRBD2 (6 bases). V was shortened by 1 base and J by 0 bases, with 13 bases between the two germline ends. The CDR3 loop spans 16 amino acids. The germline gives CDR1 MGHRA, CDR2 YSYEKL.

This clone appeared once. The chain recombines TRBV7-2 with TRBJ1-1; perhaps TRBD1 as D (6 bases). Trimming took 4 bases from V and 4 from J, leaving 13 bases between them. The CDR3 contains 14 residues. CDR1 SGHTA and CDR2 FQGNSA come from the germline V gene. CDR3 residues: CASSYQTGPTEAFF. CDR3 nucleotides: TGTGCCAGCAGCTACCAAACAGGGCCCACTGAAGCTTTCTTT.